The source of this TCR beta chain is a study of blood T cell repertoires in COVID-19. Across the whole study: Researchers got acute and convalescent COVID-19 samples from the United States, Italy and Spain. In each case, the material was cDNA or gDNA derived from T cells, B-cell-depleted T cells, or PBMCs.

Original methodology: The assay estimated nucleated cells by amplifying reference gene primers. Assay used: immunoSEQ multiplex PCR; TCRdb lists only in-frame clones, some missing. The V and J calls and the clone size are those of that table, but D and trimming were determined from the DNA. The sample has tens of thousands of clones, about 90% seen once; the top ten hold 12%. V lost 6 bases to trimming and J lost 4 bases; unmatched junction nucleotides: 11. From germline, CDR1 is MNHEY and CDR2 SMNVEV (reference sequence). CDR3 length: 17 amino acids. The receptor was derived from a human donor in a cohort sampled during active COVID-19. Input material: peripheral blood. V is TRBV27 and J is TRBJ2-1; 11 bases line up with TRBD1. The CDR3 DNA reads as TGTGCCAGCAGCGGTACCCTTGGACAGGGGGCTTACAATGAGCAGTTCTTC. Protein product: CASSGTLGQGAYNEQFF.